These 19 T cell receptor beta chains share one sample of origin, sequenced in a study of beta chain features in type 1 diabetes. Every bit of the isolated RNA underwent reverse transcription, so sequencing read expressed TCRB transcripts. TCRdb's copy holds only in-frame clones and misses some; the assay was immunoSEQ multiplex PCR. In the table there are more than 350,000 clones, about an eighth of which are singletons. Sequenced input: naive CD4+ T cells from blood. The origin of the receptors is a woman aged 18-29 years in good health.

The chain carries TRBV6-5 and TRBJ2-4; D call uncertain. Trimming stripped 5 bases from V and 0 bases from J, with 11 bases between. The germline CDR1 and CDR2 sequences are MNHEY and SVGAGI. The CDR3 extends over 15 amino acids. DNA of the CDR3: TGTGCCAGCAGTCCCCGGGTCCAAGCCAAAAACATTCAGTACTTC. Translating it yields CASSPRVQAKNIQYF.

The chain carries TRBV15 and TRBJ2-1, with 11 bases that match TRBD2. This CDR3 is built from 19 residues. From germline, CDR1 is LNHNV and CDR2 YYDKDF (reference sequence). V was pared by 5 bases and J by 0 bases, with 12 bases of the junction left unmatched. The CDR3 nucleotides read TGTGCCACCAGCCGGGGAGGTAGCGGGAGGGGGAGCTCCTACAATGAGCAGTTCTTC. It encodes CATSRGGSGRGSSYNEQFF.

The CDR3 reads CASSLASRLESYNEQFF. The DNA of the CDR3 is TGTGCCAGCAGCTTAGCCAGCCGGCTGGAGTCCTACAATGAGCAGTTCTTC. The chain couples TRBV7-9 to TRBJ2-1; D remains unclear. CDR3 length: 17 amino acids. Trimming removed 0 bases at V and 1 base at J, with 13 bases between. Germline-derived CDR1 and CDR2 are SEHNR and FQNEAQ (reference sequence).

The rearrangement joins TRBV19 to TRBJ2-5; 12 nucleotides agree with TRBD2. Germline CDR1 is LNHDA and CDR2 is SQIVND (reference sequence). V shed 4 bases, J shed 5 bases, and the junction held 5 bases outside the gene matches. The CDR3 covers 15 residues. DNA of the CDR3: TGTGCCAGTAGTAAGCTAGCGGGGGGGCCGGAGACCCAGTACTTC. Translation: CASSKLAGGPETQYF.

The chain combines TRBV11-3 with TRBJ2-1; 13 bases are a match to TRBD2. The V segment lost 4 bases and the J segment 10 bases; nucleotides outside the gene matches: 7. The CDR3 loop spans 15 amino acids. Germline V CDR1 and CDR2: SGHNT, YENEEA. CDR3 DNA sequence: TGTGCCAGCAGCTATCGGACTAGCGGGGGCTGGGAGCAGTTCTTC. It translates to CASSYRTSGGWEQFF. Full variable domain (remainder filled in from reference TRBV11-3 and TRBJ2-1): EAGVVQSPRYKIIEKKQPVAFWCNPISGHNTLYWYLQNLGQGPELLIRYENEEAVDDSQLPKDRFSAERLKGVDSTLKIQPAELGDSAVYLCASSYRTSGGWEQFFGPGTRLTVL.

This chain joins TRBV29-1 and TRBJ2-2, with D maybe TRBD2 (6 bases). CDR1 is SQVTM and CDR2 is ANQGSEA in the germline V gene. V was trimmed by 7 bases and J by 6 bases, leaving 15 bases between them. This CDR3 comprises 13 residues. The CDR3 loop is CSGEGTSAGELFF. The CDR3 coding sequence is TGCAGCGGAGAAGGGACTTCGGCCGGGGAGCTGTTTTTT.

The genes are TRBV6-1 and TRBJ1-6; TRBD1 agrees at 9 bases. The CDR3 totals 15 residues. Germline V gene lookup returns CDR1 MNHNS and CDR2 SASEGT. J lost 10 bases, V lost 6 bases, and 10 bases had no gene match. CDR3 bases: TGTGCCAGCAGAGGCCAGGGGACAGGGAGGTCACCCCTCCACTTT. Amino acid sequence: CASRGQGTGRSPLHF.

The CDR3 bases are TGTGCCAGCAGTCTGGACAGGGTCCAAGAGACCCAGTACTTC. Translation: CASSLDRVQETQYF. The chain is built from TRBV2 and TRBJ2-5; TRBD1 matches at 8 bases. CDR3 length equals 14 residues. Germline V CDR1 and CDR2: SNHLY, FYNNEI. Unmatched junction bases numbered 3, after V lost 5 bases and J lost 1 base.

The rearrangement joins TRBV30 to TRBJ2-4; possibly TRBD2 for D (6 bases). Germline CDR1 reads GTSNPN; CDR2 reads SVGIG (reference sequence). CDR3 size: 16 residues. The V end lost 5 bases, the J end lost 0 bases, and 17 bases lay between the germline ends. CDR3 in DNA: TGTGCCTGGGATCAAGGGGACTTTAGAGCCAAAAACATTCAGTACTTC. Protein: CAWDQGDFRAKNIQYF.

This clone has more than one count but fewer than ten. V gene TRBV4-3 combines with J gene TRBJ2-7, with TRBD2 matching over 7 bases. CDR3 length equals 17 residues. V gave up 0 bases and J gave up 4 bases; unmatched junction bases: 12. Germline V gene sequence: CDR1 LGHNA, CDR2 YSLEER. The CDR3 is CASSQDRLAAISYEQYF. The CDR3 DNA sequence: TGCGCCAGCAGCCAAGACCGGCTAGCGGCTATATCTTACGAGCAGTACTTC.

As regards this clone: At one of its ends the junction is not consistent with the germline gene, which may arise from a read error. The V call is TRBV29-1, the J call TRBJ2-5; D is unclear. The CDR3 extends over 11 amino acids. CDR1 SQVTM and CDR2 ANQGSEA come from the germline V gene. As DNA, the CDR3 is TGCAGCGTTGAACGTGGTAGTGCCCAATACTTC. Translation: CSVERGSAQYF.

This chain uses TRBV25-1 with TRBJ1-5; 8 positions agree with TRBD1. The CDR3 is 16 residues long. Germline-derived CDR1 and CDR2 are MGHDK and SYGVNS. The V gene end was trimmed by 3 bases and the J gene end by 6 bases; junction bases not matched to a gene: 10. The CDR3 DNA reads TGTGCCAGCAGTGACGCTGGACAGGGCAAGGGTCAGCCCCAGCATTTT. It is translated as CASSDAGQGKGQPQHF.

The CDR3 sequence is CASSPGPETARGQFF. CDR3 DNA: TGCGCCAGCAGCCCGGGACCCGAAACGGCTCGGGGGCAGTTCTTC. The chain combines TRBV4-3 with TRBJ2-1; D tentatively fits TRBD1 or TRBD2 (5 bases each). Germline CDR1 reads LGHNA; CDR2 reads YSLEER. There are 15 residues in the CDR3. V gave up 4 bases and J gave up 12 bases, with 22 bases separating them.

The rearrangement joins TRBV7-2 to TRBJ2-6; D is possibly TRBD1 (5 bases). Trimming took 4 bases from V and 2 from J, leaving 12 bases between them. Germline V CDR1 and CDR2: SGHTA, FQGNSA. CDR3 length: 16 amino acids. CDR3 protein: CASSSDTLAGANVLTF. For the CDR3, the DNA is TGTGCCAGCAGCTCGGACACCCTAGCTGGGGCCAACGTCCTGACTTTC.

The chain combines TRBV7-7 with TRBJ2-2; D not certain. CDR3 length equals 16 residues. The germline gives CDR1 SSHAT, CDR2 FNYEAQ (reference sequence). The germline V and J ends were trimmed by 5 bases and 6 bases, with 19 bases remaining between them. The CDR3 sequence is CASSPTSQAGAGELFF. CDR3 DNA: TGTGCCAGCAGCCCCACCTCGCAGGCCGGCGCCGGGGAGCTGTTTTTT.

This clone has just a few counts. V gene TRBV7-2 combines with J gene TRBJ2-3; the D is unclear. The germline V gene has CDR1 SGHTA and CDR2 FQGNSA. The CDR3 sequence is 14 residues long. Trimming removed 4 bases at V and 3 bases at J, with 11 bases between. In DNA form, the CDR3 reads TGTGCCAGCAGCTCAAGACCGAGAACAGATACGCAGTATTTT. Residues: CASSSRPRTDTQYF.

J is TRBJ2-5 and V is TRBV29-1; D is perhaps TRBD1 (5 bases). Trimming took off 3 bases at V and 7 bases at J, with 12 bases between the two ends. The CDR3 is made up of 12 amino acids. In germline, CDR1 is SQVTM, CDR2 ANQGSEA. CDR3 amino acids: CSVDRQGGTQYF. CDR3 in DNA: TGCAGCGTTGATCGGCAGGGCGGGACCCAGTACTTC.

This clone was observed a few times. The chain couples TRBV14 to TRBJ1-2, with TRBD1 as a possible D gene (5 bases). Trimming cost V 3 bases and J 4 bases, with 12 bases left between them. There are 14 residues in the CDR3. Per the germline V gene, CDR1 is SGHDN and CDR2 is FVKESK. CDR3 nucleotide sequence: TGTGCCAGCAGCCACCGTCCGGGGCCCTATGGCTACACCTTC. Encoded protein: CASSHRPGPYGYTF.

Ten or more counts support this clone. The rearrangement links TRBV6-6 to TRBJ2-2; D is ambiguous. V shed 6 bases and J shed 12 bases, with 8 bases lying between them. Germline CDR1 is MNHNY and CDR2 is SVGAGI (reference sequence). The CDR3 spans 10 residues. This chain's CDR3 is CASSSGKLFF. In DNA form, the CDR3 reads TGTGCCAGCAGCTCCGGAAAGCTGTTTTTT.